The 28 T cell receptor beta chains listed next were all sequenced from one sample in a study of cytomegalovirus exposure and HLA in healthy donors. The PCR made use of 60 Vbeta and 13 Jbeta primers. The repertoire was sequenced with immunoSEQ multiplex PCR; TCRdb's copy has only in-frame clones and lacks some. This sample's clone table lists roughly 70,000 clones. The sequenced sample consisted of PBMCs. All receptors derive from a middle-aged man in good health and CMV-seronegative.

This chain uses TRBV6-5 with TRBJ2-7, with D possibly TRBD1 on 6 matching bases. This CDR3 spans 12 amino acids. V lost 6 bases and J 2 bases, leaving 8 bases between the germline ends. Germline CDR1 is MNHEY and CDR2 is SVGAGI. The CDR3 reads CASRDSAYEQYF. CDR3 sequence (DNA): TGTGCCAGCAGGGACAGCGCCTACGAGCAGTACTTC.

The chain joins TRBV27 to TRBJ1-2; tentative D call: TRBD1 (5 bases). This CDR3 has 13 residues. Trimming removed 6 bases from V and 2 bases from J, with 10 bases in between. Germline-derived CDR1 and CDR2 are MNHEY and SMNVEV (reference sequence). The CDR3 loop is CASRTQENYGYTF. CDR3 DNA sequence: TGTGCCAGCAGAACACAGGAGAACTATGGCTACACCTTC.

V is TRBV5-1 and J is TRBJ1-1; 7 nucleotides line up with TRBD1. Germline CDR1 is SGHRS and CDR2 is YFSETQ. The CDR3 covers 13 residues. The V and J ends lost 4 bases and 7 bases, in that order; junction bases with no gene match: 7. The CDR3 DNA sequence: TGCGCCAGCAGCCGCACGGGACAGCTTGAAGCTTTCTTT. Its protein is CASSRTGQLEAFF.

The genes are TRBV19 and TRBJ1-5; a weak D match, TRBD1 (5 bases). Germline assignment: CDR1 LNHDA and CDR2 SQIVND (reference sequence). This CDR3 is 14 amino acids long. V was clipped by 3 bases and J by 6 bases, with 12 bases between them. CDR3 sequence (DNA): TGTGCCAGTAGTATCAAGGAGGGGATTCAGCCCCAGCATTTT. It is translated as CASSIKEGIQPQHF.

J is TRBJ1-5 and V is TRBV19; D is unclear. The germline V and J ends were trimmed by 5 bases and 6 bases, with 11 bases remaining between them. CDR1 is LNHDA, CDR2 SQIVND, per germline (reference sequence). The CDR3 has 13 amino acids. In DNA form, the CDR3 reads TGTGCCAGTAGTTCGGGGTTTGGTCAGCCCCAGCATTTT. Encoded protein: CASSSGFGQPQHF.

The V call is TRBV29-1, the J call TRBJ1-3, with no clear D. Germline V gene sequence: CDR1 SQVTM, CDR2 ANQGSEA. Trimming shortened V by 2 bases and J by 4 bases, and 3 bases separated the two germline ends. The CDR3 length is 11 residues. The DNA for the CDR3 is TGCAGCGTTGAACAGGGAAACACCATATATTTT. Amino acids: CSVEQGNTIYF.

This chain connects TRBV5-6 to TRBJ2-7; 9 bases map to TRBD1. With 3 bases clipped from V and 7 bases from J, the junction kept 11 bases outside the gene matches. Germline V gene sequence: CDR1 SGHDT, CDR2 YYEEEE. This CDR3 spans 15 amino acids. Here the CDR3 reads CASSSLGQGVREQYF. The CDR3 coding sequence is TGTGCCAGCAGCTCACTGGGACAGGGAGTGAGGGAGCAGTACTTC.

The chain combines TRBV27 with TRBJ2-7; D possibly corresponds to TRBD1 (5 bases). The ends were cut back, 6 bases at V and 1 base at J, with 10 bases in the middle. Germline V gene sequence: CDR1 MNHEY, CDR2 SMNVEV (reference sequence). There are 13 residues in the CDR3. The CDR3 nucleotides are TGTGCCAGCAGATCCCAGGGATCCTACGAGCAGTACTTC. Amino acids: CASRSQGSYEQYF.

The chain combines TRBV9 with TRBJ1-6; 7 bases are a match to TRBD1. Germline V gene lookup returns CDR1 SGDLS and CDR2 YYNGEE. This CDR3 contains 17 residues. The V gene end was trimmed by 0 bases and the J gene end by 6 bases; junction bases not matched to a gene: 9. The CDR3 here is CASSVGAPGTVNSPLHF. In DNA form, the CDR3 reads TGTGCCAGCAGCGTAGGGGCCCCCGGGACAGTTAATTCACCCCTCCACTTT.

J is TRBJ1-1 and V is TRBV19; no firm D call. V lost 3 bases and J 1 base, leaving 9 bases between the germline ends. Germline loops: CDR1 LNHDA, CDR2 SQIVND (reference sequence). This CDR3 is built from 14 residues. The CDR3 coding sequence is TGTGCCAGTAGTATCACGGCGGGGAACACTGAAGCTTTCTTT. Translating it yields CASSITAGNTEAFF.

The chain uses TRBV9 and TRBJ1-4; a weak D match, TRBD1 (6 bases). The CDR3 runs 13 residues. Trimming took off 4 bases at V and 7 bases at J, with 11 bases between the two ends. CDR1 and CDR2 (germline): SGDLS, YYNGEE. Here the CDR3 reads CASSPQGGEKLFF. CDR3 in DNA: TGTGCCAGCAGCCCACAGGGTGGTGAAAAACTGTTTTTT.

This chain uses TRBV5-4 with TRBJ2-6, with 8 bases fitting TRBD1. The CDR3 totals 18 residues. Germline CDR1 SGHNT, CDR2 YYREEE (reference sequence). J lost 0 bases, V lost 4 bases, and 9 bases had no gene match. CDR3 residues: CASSARTGPYSGANVLTF. The DNA of the CDR3 is TGTGCCAGCAGCGCTCGGACAGGGCCTTACTCTGGGGCCAACGTCCTGACTTTC.

The V and J genes are TRBV29-1 and TRBJ2-3, with 7 bases fitting TRBD1. V lost 4 bases to trimming and J lost 3 bases; unmatched junction nucleotides: 10. The CDR3 has 15 residues. Germline CDR1 is SQVTM and CDR2 is ANQGSEA. The CDR3 protein is CSVARAGGRTDTQYF. The CDR3 bases are TGCAGCGTTGCTAGGGCAGGGGGAAGGACAGATACGCAGTATTTT.

This chain links TRBV11-2 with TRBJ2-1, with TRBD1 identical over 7 bases. Looked up from germline, CDR1 is SGHAT and CDR2 is FQNNGV. The CDR3 is 15 residues long. With V trimmed by 0 bases and J by 10 bases, 9 bases remained unmatched. CDR3 protein: CASSLEEGASFEQFF. CDR3 in DNA: TGTGCCAGCAGCTTAGAAGAGGGGGCAAGTTTCGAGCAGTTCTTC. Looking up the rest from reference TRBV11-2 and TRBJ2-1 gives the full variable domain: EAGVAQSPRYKIIEKRQSVAFWCNPISGHATLYWYQQILGQGPKLLIQFQNNGVVDDSQLPKDRFSAERLKGVDSTLKIQPAKLEDSAVYLCASSLEEGASFEQFFGPGTRLTVL.

The gene calls are TRBV30 and TRBJ2-2, with 11 bases aligning to TRBD1. This CDR3 spans 19 amino acids. The ends lost 0 bases at V and 7 bases at J; junction bases unmatched: 16. Germline V gene lookup returns CDR1 GTSNPN and CDR2 SVGIG (reference sequence). In DNA form, the CDR3 reads TGTGCCTGGAGTGTACGGTTCCAGGACAGGGGGCGTATCGACGGGGAGCTGTTTTTT. Translating it yields CAWSVRFQDRGRIDGELFF. Together with reference TRBV30 and TRBJ2-2, the CDR3 gives the full variable domain: SQTIHQWPATLVQPVGSPLSLECTVEGTSNPNLYWYRQAAGRGLQLLFYSVGIGQISSEVPQNLSASRPQDRQFILSSKKLLLSDSGFYLCAWSVRFQDRGRIDGELFFGEGSRLTVL.

The rearrangement links TRBV2 to TRBJ1-5, with D unresolved. The CDR3 runs 15 residues. Trimming took off 2 bases at V and 8 bases at J, with 16 bases between the two ends. Germline assignment: CDR1 SNHLY and CDR2 FYNNEI. Here the CDR3 reads CASSELTPIGEPQHF. In nucleotides, the CDR3 is TGTGCCAGCAGTGAACTCACCCCGATAGGAGAGCCCCAGCATTTT.

The chain combines TRBV5-6 with TRBJ1-4, with D unclear. Germline V gene data show CDR1 as SGHDT and CDR2 as YYEEEE. Between the trimmed V and J ends, which lost 4 bases and 0 bases, there was a span of 13 bases. CDR3 length equals 16 residues. In nucleotides, the CDR3 is TGTGCCAGCAGCCGAGGGATCCTTGCAACTAATGAAAAACTGTTTTTT. Residues: CASSRGILATNEKLFF.

The chain couples TRBV9 to TRBJ1-2; a weak D match, TRBD1 (5 bases). CDR3 size: 16 residues. V was trimmed by 4 bases and J by 7 bases, leaving 23 bases between them. Germline CDR1 SGDLS, CDR2 YYNGEE. The CDR3 loop reads CASSLMPGLNQGGYTF. CDR3 DNA: TGTGCCAGCAGCCTTATGCCGGGACTCAATCAGGGTGGCTACACCTTC.

The chain has TRBV7-8 and TRBJ2-2; TRBD2 is a possible D gene (5 bases). The CDR3 has 17 amino acids. V gave up 5 bases and J gave up 0 bases, with 16 bases separating them. CDR1 SGHVS and CDR2 FQNEAQ come from the germline V gene. As DNA, the CDR3 is TGTGCCAGCAGCATAACGTGGACGGGAACGAACACCGGGGAGCTGTTTTTT. Translated, it gives CASSITWTGTNTGELFF.

The rearrangement joins TRBV6-1 to TRBJ2-5; D is possibly TRBD2 (7 bases). The V end lost 4 bases, the J end lost 4 bases, and 13 bases lay between the germline ends. From germline, CDR1 is MNHNS and CDR2 SASEGT. This CDR3 region has 14 residues. CDR3 loop: CASSGGGGGETQYF. CDR3 in DNA: TGTGCCAGCAGTGGGGGGGGAGGGGGAGAGACCCAGTACTTC.

This sequence joins TRBV5-1 and TRBJ1-1, with a weak D call TRBD1 (6 bases). The CDR3 runs to 15 residues. Between the trimmed V and J ends, which lost 2 bases and 0 bases, there was a span of 11 bases. Germline loops: CDR1 SGHRS, CDR2 YFSETQ. DNA of the CDR3: TGCGCCAGCAGCTTATCGGACAGTCTGAACACTGAAGCTTTCTTT. Protein product: CASSLSDSLNTEAFF.

This rearrangement joins TRBV19 to TRBJ2-3; 12 nucleotides line up with TRBD2. Trimming took 7 bases from V and 1 from J; bases not matched to a gene: 9. Germline CDR1 LNHDA, CDR2 SQIVND (reference sequence). This CDR3 comprises 17 residues. The CDR3: CASTQEWTSGGTDTQYF. CDR3 sequence (DNA): TGTGCCAGTACTCAAGAATGGACTAGCGGGGGCACAGATACGCAGTATTTT.

J is TRBJ1-4 and V is TRBV7-8, with D perhaps matching TRBD1 (5 bases). CDR1 and CDR2 (germline): SGHVS, FQNEAQ. This CDR3 is 13 amino acids long. V was pared by 3 bases and J by 6 bases, with 8 bases between. The CDR3: CASSFTRDEKLFF. In DNA, the CDR3 is TGTGCCAGCAGCTTTACCAGGGATGAAAAACTGTTTTTT.

This sequence joins TRBV13 and TRBJ1-1; 9 nucleotides align to TRBD1. The J segment lost 11 bases and the V segment lost 4 bases, leaving 5 bases of the junction unmatched. This CDR3 spans 12 amino acids. CDR1 is PRHDT, CDR2 FYEKMQ, per germline (reference sequence). CDR3 sequence reads: CASSSRQGEAFF. DNA for the CDR3: TGTGCCAGCAGCTCCCGACAGGGGGAGGCTTTCTTT.

The chain employs TRBV4-2 and TRBJ2-1, with D unclear. The CDR3 runs 14 residues. The V and J ends lost 4 bases and 5 bases respectively, with 12 bases between them. Germline loops: CDR1 LGHNA, CDR2 YNFKEQ. The CDR3 spells CASSLPTPDNEQFF. CDR3 sequence (DNA): TGTGCCAGCAGCCTCCCAACGCCAGACAATGAGCAGTTCTTC.

This chain joins TRBV18 and TRBJ1-3; D not certain. The CDR3 has 14 residues. Trimming removed 2 bases at V and 4 bases at J, with 9 bases between. Germline V gene data show CDR1 as KGHSH and CDR2 as LQKENI. The CDR3 spells CASSPEGRGNTIYF. The CDR3, as DNA: TGTGCCAGCTCACCAGAGGGCCGGGGAAACACCATATATTTT.

V gene TRBV5-4 combines with J gene TRBJ1-1; D not resolved. Germline V CDR1 and CDR2: SGHNT, YYREEE (reference sequence). The V end lost 4 bases, the J end lost 4 bases, and 26 bases lay between the germline ends. The CDR3 totals 18 residues. CDR3 sequence (DNA): TGTGCCAGCAGCCCCTCCCAATACAGAGCTGTCCCTCCCACTGAAGCTTTCTTT. Translating gives CASSPSQYRAVPPTEAFF. The full variable domain, in which reference TRBV5-4 and TRBJ1-1 provide the parts outside the CDR3, is ETGVTQSPTHLIKTRGQQVTLRCSSQSGHNTVSWYQQALGQGPQFIFQYYREEENGRGNFPPRFSGLQFPNYSSELNVNALELDDSALYLCASSPSQYRAVPPTEAFFGQGTRLTVV.

The chain has TRBV7-9 and TRBJ2-1; maybe TRBD1 (6 bases). V shed 2 bases and J shed 4 bases, with 12 bases lying between them. The CDR3 is 15 amino acids. CDR1 and CDR2 (germline): SEHNR, FQNEAQ (reference sequence). The CDR3 region is CASSLSQGTYNEQFF. The CDR3 coding sequence is TGTGCCAGCAGCTTATCTCAGGGGACATACAATGAGCAGTTCTTC.